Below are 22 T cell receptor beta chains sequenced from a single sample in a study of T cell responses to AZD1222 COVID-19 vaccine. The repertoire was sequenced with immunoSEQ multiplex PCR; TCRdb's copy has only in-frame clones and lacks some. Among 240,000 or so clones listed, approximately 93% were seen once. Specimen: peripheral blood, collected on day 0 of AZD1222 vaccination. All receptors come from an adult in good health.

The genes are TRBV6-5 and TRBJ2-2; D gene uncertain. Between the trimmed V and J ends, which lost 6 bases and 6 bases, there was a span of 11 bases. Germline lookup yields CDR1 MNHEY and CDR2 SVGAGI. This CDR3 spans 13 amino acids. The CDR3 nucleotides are TGTGCCAGCAGCCCCCTACGAGCCGGGGAGCTGTTTTTT. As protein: CASSPLRAGELFF.

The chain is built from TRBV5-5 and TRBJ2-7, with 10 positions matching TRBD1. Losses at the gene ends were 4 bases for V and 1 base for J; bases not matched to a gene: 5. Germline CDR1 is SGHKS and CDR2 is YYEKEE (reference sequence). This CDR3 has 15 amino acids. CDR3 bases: TGTGCCAGCAGCCGGGGACAGGGGATTTCCTACGAGCAGTACTTC. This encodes CASSRGQGISYEQYF.

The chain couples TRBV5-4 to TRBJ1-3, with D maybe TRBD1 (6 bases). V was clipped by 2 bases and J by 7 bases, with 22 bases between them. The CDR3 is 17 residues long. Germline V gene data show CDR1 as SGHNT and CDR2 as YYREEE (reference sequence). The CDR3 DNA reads TGTGCCAGCAGCTTCGGGGGGACACCTACGGGCTGGAACACCATATATTTT. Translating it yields CASSFGGTPTGWNTIYF.

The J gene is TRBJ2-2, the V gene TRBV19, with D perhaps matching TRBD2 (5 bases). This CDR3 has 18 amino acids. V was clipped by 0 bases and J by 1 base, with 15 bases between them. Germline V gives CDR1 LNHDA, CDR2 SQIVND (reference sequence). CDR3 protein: CASSIDVFHGKNTGELFF. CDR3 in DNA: TGTGCCAGTAGTATAGACGTCTTTCACGGGAAGAACACCGGGGAGCTGTTTTTT. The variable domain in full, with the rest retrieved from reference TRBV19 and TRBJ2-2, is DGGITQSPKYLFRKEGQNVTLSCEQNLNHDAMYWYRQDPGQGLRLIYYSQIVNDFQKGDIAEGYSVSREKKESFPLTVTSAQKNPTAFYLCASSIDVFHGKNTGELFFGEGSRLTVL.

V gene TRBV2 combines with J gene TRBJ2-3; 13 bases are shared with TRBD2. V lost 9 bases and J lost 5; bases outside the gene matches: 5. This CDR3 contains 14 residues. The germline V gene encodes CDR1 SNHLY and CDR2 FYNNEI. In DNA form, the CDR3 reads TGTGCCAGGGACTGGACTAGCGGGAGAGATACGCAGTATTTT. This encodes CARDWTSGRDTQYF.

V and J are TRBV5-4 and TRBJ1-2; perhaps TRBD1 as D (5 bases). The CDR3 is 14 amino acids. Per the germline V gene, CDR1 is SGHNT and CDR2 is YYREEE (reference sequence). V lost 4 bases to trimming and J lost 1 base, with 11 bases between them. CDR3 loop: CASSSPGLNYGYTF. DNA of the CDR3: TGTGCCAGCAGCAGTCCAGGGCTTAACTATGGCTACACCTTC. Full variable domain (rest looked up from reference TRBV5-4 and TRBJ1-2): ETGVTQSPTHLIKTRGQQVTLRCSSQSGHNTVSWYQQALGQGPQFIFQYYREEENGRGNFPPRFSGLQFPNYSSELNVNALELDDSALYLCASSSPGLNYGYTFGSGTRLTVV.

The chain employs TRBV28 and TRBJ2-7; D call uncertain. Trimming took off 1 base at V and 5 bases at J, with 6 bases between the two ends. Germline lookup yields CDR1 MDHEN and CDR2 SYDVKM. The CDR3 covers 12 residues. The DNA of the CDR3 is TGTGCCAGCAGTTTATTACAGAACGAGCAGTACTTC. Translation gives CASSLLQNEQYF.

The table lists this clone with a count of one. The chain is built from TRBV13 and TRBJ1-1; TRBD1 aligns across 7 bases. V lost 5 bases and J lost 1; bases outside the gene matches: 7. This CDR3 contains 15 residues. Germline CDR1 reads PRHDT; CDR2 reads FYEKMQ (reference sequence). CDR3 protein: CASSVFRDRNTEAFF. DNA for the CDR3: TGTGCCAGCAGCGTGTTCAGGGACAGGAACACTGAAGCTTTCTTT.

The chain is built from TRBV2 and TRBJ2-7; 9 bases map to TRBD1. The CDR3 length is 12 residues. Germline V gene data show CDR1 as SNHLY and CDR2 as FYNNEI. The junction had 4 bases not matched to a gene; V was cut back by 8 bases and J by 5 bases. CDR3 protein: CASGTGMHEQYF. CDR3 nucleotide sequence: TGTGCCAGCGGGACAGGGATGCACGAGCAGTACTTC.

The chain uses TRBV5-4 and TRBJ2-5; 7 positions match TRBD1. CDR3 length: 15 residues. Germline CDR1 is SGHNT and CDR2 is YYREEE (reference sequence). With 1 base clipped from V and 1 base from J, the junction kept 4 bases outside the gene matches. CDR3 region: CASSLSTGVQETQYF. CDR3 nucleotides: TGTGCCAGCAGCTTGTCTACAGGGGTCCAAGAGACCCAGTACTTC.

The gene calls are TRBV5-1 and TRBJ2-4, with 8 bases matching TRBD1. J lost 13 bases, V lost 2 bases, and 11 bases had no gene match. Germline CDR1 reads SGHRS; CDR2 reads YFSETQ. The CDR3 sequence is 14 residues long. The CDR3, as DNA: TGCGCCAGCAGCTTACCGACAGGGGCCAATGTACAGTACTTC. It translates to CASSLPTGANVQYF.

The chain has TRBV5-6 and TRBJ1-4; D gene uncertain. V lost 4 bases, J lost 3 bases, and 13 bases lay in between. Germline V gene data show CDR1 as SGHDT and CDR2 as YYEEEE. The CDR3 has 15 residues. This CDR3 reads CASSALGSANEKLFF. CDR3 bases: TGTGCCAGCAGCGCCCTTGGGTCGGCTAATGAAAAACTGTTTTTT. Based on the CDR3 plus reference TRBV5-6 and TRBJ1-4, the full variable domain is DAGVTQSPTHLIKTRGQQVTLRCSPKSGHDTVSWYQQALGQGPQFIFQYYEEEERQRGNFPDRFSGHQFPNYSSELNVNALLLGDSALYLCASSALGSANEKLFFGSGTQLSVL.

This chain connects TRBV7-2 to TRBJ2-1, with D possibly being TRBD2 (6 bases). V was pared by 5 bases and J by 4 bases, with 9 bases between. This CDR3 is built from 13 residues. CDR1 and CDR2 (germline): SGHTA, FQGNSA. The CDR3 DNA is TGTGCCAGCAGCATGGGACTTTACAATGAGCAGTTCTTC. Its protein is CASSMGLYNEQFF. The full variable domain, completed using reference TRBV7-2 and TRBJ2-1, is GAGVSQSPSNKVTEKGKDVELRCDPISGHTALYWYRQSLGQGLEFLIYFQGNSAPDKSGLPSDRFSAERTGGSVSTLTIQRTQQEDSAVYLCASSMGLYNEQFFGPGTRLTVL.

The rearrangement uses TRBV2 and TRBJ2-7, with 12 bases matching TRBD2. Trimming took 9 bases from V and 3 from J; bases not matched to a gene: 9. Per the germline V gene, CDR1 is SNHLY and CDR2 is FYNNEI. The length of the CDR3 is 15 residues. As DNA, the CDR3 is TGTGCCAGTTCCGTTCTAGCGGGGGGGAACTACGAGCAGTACTTC. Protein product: CASSVLAGGNYEQYF.

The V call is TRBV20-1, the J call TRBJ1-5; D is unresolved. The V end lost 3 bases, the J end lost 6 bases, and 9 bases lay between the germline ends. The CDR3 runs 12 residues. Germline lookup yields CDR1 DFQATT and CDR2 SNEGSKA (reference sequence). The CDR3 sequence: CSASQRGQPQHF. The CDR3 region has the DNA TGCAGTGCTAGTCAGCGAGGTCAGCCCCAGCATTTT.

The CDR3 nucleotides read TGTGCCAGCAGTCAATCCTCGGGACTACCGATGAGCTCCTACAATGAGCAGTTCTTC. Amino acids: CASSQSSGLPMSSYNEQFF. The gene calls are TRBV6-6 and TRBJ2-1, with 7 bases that match TRBD2. The CDR3 has 19 amino acids. Per the germline V gene, CDR1 is MNHNY and CDR2 is SVGAGI (reference sequence). V was pared by 5 bases and J by 0 bases, with 16 bases of the junction left unmatched.

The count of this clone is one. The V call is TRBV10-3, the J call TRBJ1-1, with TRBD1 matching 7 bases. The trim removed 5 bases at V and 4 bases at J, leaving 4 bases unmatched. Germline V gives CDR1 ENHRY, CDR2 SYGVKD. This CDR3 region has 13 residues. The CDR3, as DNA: TGTGCCATCAGTCAACAGGGGTCCACTGAAGCTTTCTTT. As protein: CAISQQGSTEAFF.

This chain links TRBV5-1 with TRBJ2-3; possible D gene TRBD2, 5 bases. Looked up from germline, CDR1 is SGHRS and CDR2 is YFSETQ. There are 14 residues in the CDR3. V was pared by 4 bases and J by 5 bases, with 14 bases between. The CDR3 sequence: CASSDKKGVDTQYF. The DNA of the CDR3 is TGCGCCAGCAGCGATAAGAAGGGAGTAGATACGCAGTATTTT.

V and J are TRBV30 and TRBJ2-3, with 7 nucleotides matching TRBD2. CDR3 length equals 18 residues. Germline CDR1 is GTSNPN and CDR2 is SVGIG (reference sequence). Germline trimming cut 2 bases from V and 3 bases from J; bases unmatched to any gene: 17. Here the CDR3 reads CAWSRRGLGLERTDTQYF. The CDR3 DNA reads TGTGCCTGGAGTCGCCGAGGCCTAGGACTAGAACGTACAGATACGCAGTATTTT. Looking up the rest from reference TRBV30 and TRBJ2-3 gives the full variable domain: SQTIHQWPATLVQPVGSPLSLECTVEGTSNPNLYWYRQAAGRGLQLLFYSVGIGQISSEVPQNLSASRPQDRQFILSSKKLLLSDSGFYLCAWSRRGLGLERTDTQYFGPGTRLTVL.

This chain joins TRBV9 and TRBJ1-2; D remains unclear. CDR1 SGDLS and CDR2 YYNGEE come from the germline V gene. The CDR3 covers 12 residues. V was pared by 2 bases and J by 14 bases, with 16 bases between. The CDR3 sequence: CASSVFLAALTF. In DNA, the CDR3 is TGTGCCAGCAGCGTTTTTCTGGCCGCCTTGACCTTC.

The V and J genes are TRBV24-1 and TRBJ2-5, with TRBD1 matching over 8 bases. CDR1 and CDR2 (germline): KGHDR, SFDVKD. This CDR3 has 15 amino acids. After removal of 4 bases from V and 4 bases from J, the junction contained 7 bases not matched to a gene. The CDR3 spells CATSDRSRGPETQYF. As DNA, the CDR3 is TGTGCCACCAGTGACCGGAGCAGGGGGCCAGAGACCCAGTACTTC.

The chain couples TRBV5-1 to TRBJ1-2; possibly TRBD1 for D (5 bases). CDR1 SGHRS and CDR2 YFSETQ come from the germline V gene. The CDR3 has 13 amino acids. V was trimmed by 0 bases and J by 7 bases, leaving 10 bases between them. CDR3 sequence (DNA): TGCGCCAGCAGCTTGGAGGCAGGGACTGGCTACACCTTC. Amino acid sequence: CASSLEAGTGYTF. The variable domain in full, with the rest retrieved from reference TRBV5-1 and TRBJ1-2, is KAGVTQTPRYLIKTRGQQVTLSCSPISGHRSVSWYQQTPGQGLQFLFEYFSETQRNKGNFPGRFSGRQFSNSRSEMNVSTLELGDSALYLCASSLEAGTGYTFGSGTRLTVV.